The 23 T cell receptor beta chains reported below all come from one sample, sequenced in a study of read filtering for tumor transcriptome and immune sequencing. From roughly 0.4 ug of RNA, a library with molecular barcoded alpha/delta and beta/gamma adaptors was made. Via MiXCR, TCRdb re-called the reads, giving one row per CDR3 protein. The profile shows roughly 61,000 distinct CDR3 sequences, about 12% of them singletons. Sequencing was carried out using a population of CD138-negative cells sorted from bone marrow. The receptors stem from a donor over 35 with multiple myeloma.

This clonotype appeared many times. The rearrangement joins TRBV6-5 to TRBJ2-6; D is unclear. This CDR3 is 16 amino acids long. V lost 6 bases and J 0 bases, leaving 12 bases between the germline ends. The V gene's germline CDR1 is MNHEY and CDR2 SVGAGI. CDR3 nucleotide sequence: TGTGCCAGCAGCCAGGATTCTAGCTCTGGGGCCAACGTCCTGACTTTC. It is translated as CASSQDSSSGANVLTF.

This clonotype has only a few counts. The rearrangement links TRBV14 to TRBJ1-1; no clear D gene. Germline CDR1 and CDR2: SGHDN and FVKESK. The CDR3 is 12 residues long. V was pared by 2 bases and J by 5 bases, with 6 bases between. The CDR3 DNA is TGTGCCAGCAGCCAATACGGGACTGAAGCTTTCTTT. Translating gives CASSQYGTEAFF.

This clonotype has a count of ten or more. The chain carries TRBV7-2 and TRBJ1-1; D is uncertain. V was pared by 1 base and J by 4 bases, with 13 bases between. The CDR3 extends over 15 amino acids. CDR1 and CDR2 (germline): SGHTA, FQGNSA. CDR3 DNA: TGTGCCAGCAGCTTAGTGGAGACATCCGGCACTGAAGCTTTCTTT. Protein sequence: CASSLVETSGTEAFF.

This clonotype has a handful of counts. A much larger clone sits a single nucleotide away, making a read error possible. The chain is built from TRBV19 and TRBJ2-2, with 10 bases that match TRBD2. This CDR3 is 15 amino acids long. CDR1 is LNHDA and CDR2 is SQIVND in the germline V gene (reference sequence). With V trimmed by 6 bases and J by 2 bases, 3 bases remained unmatched. The CDR3 nucleotides are TGTGCCAGTAGGGAGCGGGGGGGCAACACCGGGGAGCTGTTTTTT. Its protein is CASRERGGNTGELFF.

This clonotype has at least ten counts. V usage is TRBV18 and J usage is TRBJ1-4; D gene uncertain. V gave up 3 bases and J gave up 0 bases, with 11 bases separating them. Germline values: CDR1 KGHSH, CDR2 LQKENI. There are 16 residues in the CDR3. The CDR3 DNA reads TGTGCCAGCTCACCCCAACCGGGAGCAACTAATGAAAAACTGTTTTTT. It is translated as CASSPQPGATNEKLFF.

As to this clonotype: Mismatch with germline at one junction end may stem from a read error. V is TRBV6-1 and J is TRBJ1-5; unclear D gene. The CDR3 is 15 amino acids. Germline V lookup: CDR1 MNHNS, CDR2 SASEGT. The CDR3 coding sequence is TGTGCCAGCATTGAAGGTGGCGGACGCAATCAGCCCCAGCATTTT. Amino acid sequence: CASIEGGGRNQPQHF.

Of note for this clonotype: This clone may be a read error of a much larger clone one base away. This chain connects TRBV29-1 to TRBJ2-3; 9 bases are shared with TRBD2. The V gene's germline CDR1 is SQVTM and CDR2 ANQGSEA. The CDR3 covers 15 residues. With 6 bases clipped from V and 0 bases from J, the junction kept 7 bases outside the gene matches. The chain's CDR3 is CSVYGTSSSTDTQYF. Written as DNA, the CDR3 is TGCAGCGTGTACGGGACTAGCAGTAGCACAGATACGCAGTATTTT.

In its sample, this clonotype is medium-sized. The chain is built from TRBV15 and TRBJ2-1, with D perhaps matching TRBD2 (6 bases). Per the germline V gene, CDR1 is LNHNV and CDR2 is YYDKDF (reference sequence). V was shortened by 1 base and J by 2 bases, with 12 bases between the two germline ends. The CDR3 consists of 16 residues. For the CDR3, the DNA is TGTGCCACCAGCAGAGGTCTGGGGGGAACCTACAATGAGCAGTTCTTC. Amino acid sequence: CATSRGLGGTYNEQFF.

This clonotype was observed at least ten times. The chain combines TRBV19 with TRBJ1-5, with D possibly matching TRBD1 (6 bases). The CDR3 is made up of 14 amino acids. With 5 bases removed from V and 6 bases from J, the gap between germline ends came to 14 bases. Germline V lookup: CDR1 LNHDA, CDR2 SQIVND (reference sequence). This CDR3 reads CASSPQQGGQPQHF. The CDR3, as DNA: TGTGCCAGTAGTCCACAACAGGGTGGTCAGCCCCAGCATTTT.

Many counts were recorded for this clonotype. This chain joins TRBV12-3 or TRBV12-4 and TRBJ1-6, with D possibly being TRBD1 (6 bases). The CDR3 runs to 14 residues. With 2 bases removed from V and 9 bases from J, the gap between germline ends came to 11 bases. The CDR3 DNA sequence: TGTGCCAGCAGTTTATCAGGGGAAGTTTCACCCCTCCACTTT. Translation: CASSLSGEVSPLHF.

In its sample, this clonotype was seen many times. The CDR3 reads CASSQLGGQGTPNEQFF. The CDR3 DNA sequence: TGTGCCAGCAGTCAATTGGGCGGACAGGGGACCCCCAATGAGCAGTTCTTC. The chain couples TRBV7-8 to TRBJ2-1; 9 nucleotides align to TRBD1. CDR1 is SGHVS, CDR2 FQNEAQ, per germline. V was pared by 6 bases and J by 6 bases, with 15 bases of the junction left unmatched. The CDR3 runs to 17 residues.

As regards this clonotype: This could be a read error, since a much larger clone is one nucleotide away. The rearrangement uses TRBV5-1 and TRBJ1-4; D might be TRBD1 (5 bases). From germline, CDR1 is SGHRS and CDR2 YFSETQ. The CDR3 contains 14 residues. The CDR3 sequence is CASSLGQENEKRFF. The DNA of the CDR3 is TGCGCCAGCAGCCTCGGACAAGAAAATGAAAAACGGTTTTTT. Based on the CDR3 plus reference TRBV5-1 and TRBJ1-4, the full variable domain is KAGVTQTPRYLIKTRGQQVTLSCSPISGHRSVSWYQQTPGQGLQFLFEYFSETQRNKGNFPGRFSGRQFSNSRSEMNVSTLELGDSALYLCASSLGQENEKRFFGSGTQLSVL.

This clonotype was detected many times. This chain links TRBV7-8 with TRBJ2-1, with 11 bases lining up with TRBD2. V lost 1 base to trimming and J lost 4 bases; unmatched junction nucleotides: 12. This CDR3 has 19 residues. The V gene's germline CDR1 is SGHVS and CDR2 FQNEAQ. The CDR3 loop is CASSLGGSGGAFRYNEQFF. As DNA, the CDR3 is TGTGCCAGCAGCTTAGGGGGTAGCGGGGGGGCCTTTCGGTACAATGAGCAGTTCTTC.

In this sample, this clonotype turned up many times. The rearrangement uses TRBV11-2 and TRBJ1-3; TRBD1 matches 7 bases. CDR1 and CDR2 (germline): SGHAT, FQNNGV. With 3 bases clipped from V and 0 bases from J, the junction kept 5 bases outside the gene matches. The CDR3 has 16 residues. The CDR3 nucleotides are TGTGCCAGCAGCTTGGACAGGACACACTCTGGAAACACCATATATTTT. This translates into CASSLDRTHSGNTIYF.

This clonotype was found many times. The chain has TRBV28 and TRBJ2-7; D possibly corresponds to TRBD1 (6 bases). CDR1 is MDHEN and CDR2 is SYDVKM in the germline V gene. V dropped 3 bases and J dropped 3 bases, with 6 bases sitting between them. The CDR3 has 12 residues. CDR3 in DNA: TGTGCCAGCAGTTTGACAGGCTACGAGCAGTACTTC. Its translation: CASSLTGYEQYF.

This clonotype showed up many times. V gene TRBV9 combines with J gene TRBJ1-1; tentatively, D is TRBD1 (5 bases). Germline V gene lookup returns CDR1 SGDLS and CDR2 YYNGEE. The CDR3 is made up of 16 amino acids. V shed 2 bases and J shed 1 base, with 15 bases lying between them. The CDR3 DNA sequence: TGTGCCAGCAGCGTGATAGGTATGGGACGGAACACTGAAGCTTTCTTT. Amino acid sequence: CASSVIGMGRNTEAFF.

This clonotype was observed many times. The chain uses TRBV27 and TRBJ2-3, with 8 nucleotides matching TRBD2. The CDR3 consists of 15 residues. Germline V gene lookup returns CDR1 MNHEY and CDR2 SMNVEV (reference sequence). V gave up 10 bases and J gave up 2 bases; unmatched junction bases: 11. The CDR3 DNA reads TGTGCCACCCACGATAGCGGGGCGATCACAGATACGCAGTATTTT. This codes for CATHDSGAITDTQYF.

This clonotype was detected many times. The chain links TRBV5-1 to TRBJ2-5; weak D call: TRBD1 (5 bases). The CDR3 covers 15 residues. Germline loops: CDR1 SGHRS, CDR2 YFSETQ. The ends were cut back, 4 bases at V and 0 bases at J, with 13 bases in the middle. CDR3 sequence: CASSPPQEYQETQYF. The DNA of the CDR3 is TGCGCCAGCAGCCCACCACAGGAGTACCAAGAGACCCAGTACTTC. The complete variable domain, with remaining parts taken from reference TRBV5-1 and TRBJ2-5, reads KAGVTQTPRYLIKTRGQQVTLSCSPISGHRSVSWYQQTPGQGLQFLFEYFSETQRNKGNFPGRFSGRQFSNSRSEMNVSTLELGDSALYLCASSPPQEYQETQYFGPGTRLLVL.

V gene TRBV11-2 combines with J gene TRBJ2-7; 7 nucleotides agree with TRBD1. The CDR3 loop spans 16 amino acids. The V and J ends lost 5 bases and 3 bases, in that order; junction bases with no gene match: 13. Germline V gene sequence: CDR1 SGHAT, CDR2 FQNNGV. The CDR3 coding sequence is TGTGCCAGCAGCGCAGGACAGGCCCCCAGCTACTACGAGCAGTACTTC. Encoded protein: CASSAGQAPSYYEQYF.

This clonotype was seen repeatedly, ten times or more. The rearrangement joins TRBV7-3 to TRBJ2-6, with D possibly TRBD1 on 5 matching bases. The germline V gene has CDR1 SGHTA and CDR2 FQGTGA. Deletions cut 0 bases from V and 4 bases from J, with 7 bases between. The CDR3 runs to 15 residues. This chain's CDR3 is CASSLTGVGANVLTF. The CDR3 nucleotides are TGTGCCAGCAGCTTAACAGGGGTCGGGGCCAACGTCCTGACTTTC.

Concerning this clonotype itself: This CDR3 fails to terminate in the conserved phenylalanine or tryptophan, so it likely reflects a read error. The gene calls are TRBV29-1 and TRBJ2-4; no reliable D call. Germline V gene sequence: CDR1 SQVTM, CDR2 ANQGSEA. Trimming took 1 base from V and 4 from J, leaving 8 bases between them. The CDR3 runs to 13 residues. The DNA for the CDR3 is TGCAGCGTTGAAGTTCAGAGAAAAAACATTCAGTACTGC. The encoded protein is CSVEVQRKNIQYC.

This clonotype was seen at least ten times. V usage is TRBV20-1 and J usage is TRBJ2-5; 10 bases line up with TRBD2. The CDR3 covers 14 residues. Germline V CDR1 and CDR2: DFQATT, SNEGSKA (reference sequence). J lost 5 bases, V lost 6 bases, and 9 bases had no gene match. The CDR3 DNA follows: TGCAGTGCGGTTCCGGGACTAGCGCGGGAGACCCAGTACTTC. Translating it yields CSAVPGLARETQYF.

This clonotype has at least ten counts. The rearrangement joins TRBV5-6 to TRBJ1-5; TRBD1 might be the D (6 bases). Trimming took 4 bases from V and 5 from J, leaving 13 bases between them. The CDR3 is 14 amino acids. The V gene's germline CDR1 is SGHDT and CDR2 YYEEEE. The CDR3, as DNA: TGTGCCAGCAGCCGTTGGACAGCTGATCAGCCCCAGCATTTT. Encoded protein: CASSRWTADQPQHF. The full variable domain, its missing parts supplied by reference TRBV5-6 and TRBJ1-5, is DAGVTQSPTHLIKTRGQQVTLRCSPKSGHDTVSWYQQALGQGPQFIFQYYEEEERQRGNFPDRFSGHQFPNYSSELNVNALLLGDSALYLCASSRWTADQPQHFGDGTRLSIL.